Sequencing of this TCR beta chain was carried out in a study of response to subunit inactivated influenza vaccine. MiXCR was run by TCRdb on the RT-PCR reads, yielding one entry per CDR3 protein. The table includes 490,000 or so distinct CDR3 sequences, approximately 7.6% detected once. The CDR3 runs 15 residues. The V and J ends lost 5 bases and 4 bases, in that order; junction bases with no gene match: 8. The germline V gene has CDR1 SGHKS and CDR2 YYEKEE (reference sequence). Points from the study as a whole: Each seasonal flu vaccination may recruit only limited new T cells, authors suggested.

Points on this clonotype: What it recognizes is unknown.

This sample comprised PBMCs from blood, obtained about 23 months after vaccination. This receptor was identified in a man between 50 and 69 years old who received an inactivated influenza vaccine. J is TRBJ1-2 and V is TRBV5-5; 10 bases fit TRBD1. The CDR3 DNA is TGTGCCAGCAGATCCGGACAGGGGGAATCCTATGGCTACACCTTC. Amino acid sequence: CASRSGQGESYGYTF.